The present entry profiles one T cell receptor beta chain with its context. The entry originates in a study of T-cell memory formation after mild COVID-19. Deletions cut 3 bases from V and 0 bases from J, with 9 bases between. There are 15 residues in the CDR3. Per the germline V gene, CDR1 is SNHLY and CDR2 is FYNNEI. Using its own MiXCR run on the 5' RACE reads, TCRdb lists one record per CDR3 protein. The sample consists of about 200,000 distinct CDR3 sequences, 9.5% to 10% of them appearing once. The clonotype was recovered from a man aged 18 to 35 who had mild COVID-19 (a few samples of this study predate the infection). Cell type and time point are not known. Sequencing was done on a sample of PBMCs or a T cell subset sorted from them (not recorded which). The chain recombines TRBV2 with TRBJ2-1, with D perhaps being TRBD1 or TRBD2 (5 bases each). In DNA form, the CDR3 reads TGTGCCAGCAGTGATCCAGGGAGCTCCTACAATGAGCAGTTCTTC. Translated, it gives CASSDPGSSYNEQFF.